This T cell receptor (beta chain) came from a study of cytomegalovirus exposure and HLA in healthy donors. Turning to the study itself: Clustering assigned approximately 79% of the roughly 420 genotyped donors to the Caucasian-associated ancestry cluster. Study results and caveats: Listed as cytomegalovirus-associated were about 160 TCR beta chains. Among the sequence variants, a highly shared cluster was likely an artifact of sequencing.

CDR3 length equals 14 residues. Germline values: CDR1 LNHDA, CDR2 SQIVND (reference sequence). The V gene end was trimmed by 4 bases and the J gene end by 0 bases; junction bases not matched to a gene: 2. Primers for the PCR totalled 60 Vbeta and 13 Jbeta. Measured with immunoSEQ multiplex PCR; TCRdb has only the in-frame clones, and not every one. The sample carries some 150,000 clones, 65% to 90% recorded once. There are a few counts of this clone. Its target is not known. This chain joins TRBV19 and TRBJ2-5, with 7 bases identical to TRBD1. Sequencing was carried out using PBMCs. The sequence was obtained from a man aged 45-65 years in good health and CMV-seropositive. This CDR3 reads CASSTGTDQETQYF. The CDR3 nucleotides read TGTGCCAGTAGTACCGGGACAGACCAAGAGACCCAGTACTTC. The variable domain in full, completed from reference TRBV19 and TRBJ2-5, reads DGGITQSPKYLFRKEGQNVTLSCEQNLNHDAMYWYRQDPGQGLRLIYYSQIVNDFQKGDIAEGYSVSREKKESFPLTVTSAQKNPTAFYLCASSTGTDQETQYFGPGTRLLVL.